This T cell receptor (beta chain) was identified in a study of response to subunit inactivated influenza vaccine. TCRdb itself ran the RT-PCR reads through MiXCR, one entry per CDR3 protein. The profile shows roughly 700,000 distinct CDR3 sequences, roughly 14% of them singletons. A few counts support this clonotype. The sequence was collected from a middle-aged man who received an inactivated influenza vaccine. The sequencing used PBMCs from blood, collected roughly 12 days after vaccination.

CDR3 nucleotide sequence: TGCAGTGCCTCTAAAGGATCGGGGGGGAACACTGAAGCTTTCTTT. Amino acids: CSASKGSGGNTEAFF. The chain joins TRBV20-1 to TRBJ1-1; tentative D call: TRBD1 (5 bases). The germline CDR1 and CDR2 sequences are DFQATT and SNEGSKA (reference sequence). V dropped 6 bases and J dropped 1 base, with 18 bases sitting between them. The CDR3 consists of 15 residues.